This T cell receptor beta chain comes out of a study of blood T cell repertoires in COVID-19. CDR1 and CDR2 (germline): LGHNA, YNFKEQ. The CDR3 length is 14 residues. Trimming cost V 10 bases and J 9 bases, with 22 bases left between them. Repertoires were generated with immunoSEQ multiplex PCR, while TCRdb's copy carries only in-frame clones and drops some. The sample contains roughly 140,000 clones, roughly 84% of which appear only once. The receptor was isolated from a human donor in a cohort sampled during active COVID-19. V and J are TRBV4-2 and TRBJ2-1; TRBD1 is a possible D gene (6 bases). The source material was peripheral blood. Here the CDR3 reads CATRRDTADGEQFF. The CDR3 DNA reads as TGTGCCACCAGAAGGGACACAGCGGACGGTGAGCAGTTCTTC.